The clone carrying this T cell receptor (beta chain) appeared a few times. Its antigen remains unidentified. This CDR3 has 12 residues. V was trimmed by 3 bases and J by 15 bases, leaving 15 bases between them. The record originates from a study of CD8 T cells in ankylosing spondylitis. The study, taken as a whole, reports: A motif in TCR beta, a set of 8 or 9 highly homologous variants, appeared characteristic of ankylosing spondylitis blood. Within peripheral blood, clones linked to disease were CD8+ and relatively rare.

In making TCR beta libraries, quantitative 5'-RACE with molecular barcodes was used. From the 5' RACE reads, TCRdb called clonotypes with MiXCR, one entry per CDR3 protein. The sample has fewer than 750,000 distinct CDR3 sequences, 19% seen once. The sequencing input was blood, either unsorted or a sorted T cell fraction (not recorded which). This receptor was taken from a male donor with ankylosing spondylitis. This rearrangement joins TRBV12-3 or TRBV12-4 to TRBJ2-1; D tentatively fits TRBD1 or TRBD2 (6 bases each). The CDR3 DNA sequence: TGTGCCAGCAGTTTGGGGGGCTGGCTGGGGTTCTTC. Protein sequence: CASSLGGWLGFF.